The text below deals with one TCR beta chain. This clone was seen a few times. Its antigen is unknown. Per-nucleotide qualities are absent, and no much larger clonotype sits a single base away. The cohort consisted of 670 or so healthy bone marrow donors. Cohort members were all nominally healthy when sampled, although unrecorded immune exposures were likely present. The donor was CMV seropositive and was included in the group of around 300 seropositive cohort members. Every donor gave a peripheral blood sample, and the peripheral blood mononuclear cells from that sample were used for TCR beta sequencing. The Qiagen DNeasy Blood Extraction Kit was used to extract genomic DNA from the blood cell samples. The sample originates from a study of cytomegalovirus exposure and HLA in healthy donors (dated by TCRdb to about 2017). For the wider study: An earlier analysis of 587 of the donors reported 276 Gb of sequence data and roughly 120 million unique TCR beta sequences obtained from some 170 million T cells. About 280 gigabases of sequencing data and around 80 million unique TCR sequences made up an early release that covered 500 to 650 HLA-typed donors. Among the roughly 400 genotyped donors, under 90% belonged to the genetic ancestry cluster associated with self-reported Caucasian donors. The study aimed to test whether cataloging public T cell receptors could reveal signatures of past pathogen exposure. The study used immunosequencing to profile the T cell repertoires of 670 or so subjects and linked those repertoires to cytomegalovirus serostatus. Along with the 666-subject first cohort, a separate validation cohort of 120 different subjects was used. The study combined high-throughput TCR immunosequencing, statistical association of individual TCRs with disease status, and machine learning to predict cytomegalovirus infection status. In a later analysis, previously published TCR beta repertoires from hundreds of donors were re-analyzed and high-resolution HLA genotyping was added so that TCR occurrence patterns could be studied. The later analysis used no new phenotypic data to find candidate immune exposures, relying instead on TCR beta sequences and their occurrence across donors. In an earlier analysis of 587 of the donors, high-throughput TCR beta sequencing was used to judge whether each TCR beta V gene segment behaved as functional or pseudogenic. Donor age, sex, ethnicity and CMV serostatus were compiled alongside the repertoire data. In a later genetic analysis, genome-wide SNP genotypes for about 55% of the roughly 700 donors were used, and that subset was treated as a discovery cohort. Every discovery cohort repertoire had been produced on one sequencing platform. HLA typing covered class I and class II loci at four-digit resolution. The number of typed donors differed by locus: about 620-640 for A, B, C, DRB1 and DQB1; some 500 for DQA1; fewer than 610 for DPA1; and some 450 for DPB1. Roughly 5 DR-DQ haplotypes were handled as single units for association and clustering, since linkage in the cohort was strong. Among about 390 genotyped donors of the cohort, an average of around 240,000 unique TCR beta nucleotide sequences were sequenced per donor, 15% to 20% of them non-productive.

Libraries were built with the immunoSEQ multiplex PCR assay. For the multiplex PCR, a mixture combining 60 forward primers for TCR Vbeta segments and 13 reverse primers for TCR Jbeta segments was used. Amplification of the CDR3 region of rearranged TCR beta genes was performed with a multiplex PCR assay on genomic DNA. Amplified TCR beta libraries were sequenced as 87-base-pair reads on the Illumina HiSeq System. From the authors' description of their analysis: A later analysis counted approximately 76 million unique TCR beta chains across the 700 or so repertoires, and about 10 million of these chains were shared by at least two donors. Raw reads were error-corrected and collapsed into unique sequences by a nearest-neighbor algorithm in which closely related sequences were merged to remove PCR and sequencing errors. V, D and J gene segments were assigned by aligning CDR3 sequences to IMGT reference sequences. For a sequence to be retained, a match of at least six nucleotides to both a V gene segment and a J gene segment was required. Rearrangements were called productive when the CDR3 lacked stop codons and stayed in frame with V and J; all others were non-productive. Following IMGT convention, CDR3 was defined as the stretch from the second conserved V-encoded cysteine up to the conserved J-encoded phenylalanine. In an earlier analysis of roughly 580 of the donors, sequences lacking an unambiguous match to a single V gene segment were excluded. In an earlier analysis of several hundred of the donors, V segments were called functional above 56.7% productive rearrangements and were called segregating when the between-donor standard deviation exceeded 5%. A statistical classification framework was built to diagnose cytomegalovirus status from the catalog of TCR beta chain sequences. V and J gene assignment, in a later analysis, came from comparing TCR nucleotide sequences with IMGT/GENE-DB human TR gene sequences. The TCRdist pipeline was used in a later analysis to assign CDR3 sequences and most-parsimonious VDJ recombination scenarios. A later analysis defined each TCR beta chain by its CDR3 amino acid sequence plus V-gene family, and excluded reads lacking a unique V-gene family. A later analysis removed 600 or so highly shared, low-generation-probability nucleotide sequences to deal with suspected cross-contamination and a sequencing artifact. In a later analysis, a clonal expansion index for each public chain was calculated from normalized within-repertoire ranks of inferred template counts. In a later analysis, generation probabilities were computed with a VDJ recombination model fitted to out-of-frame rearrangements, and the resulting probabilities were checked against IGoR. In a later analysis, hypergeometric tests were used to score TCR-TCR, TCR-HLA and TCR-CMV co-occurrence, with a repertoire-size bias correction applied to TCR pairs. In a later analysis, false discovery rates were estimated by permuting HLA or CMV assignments 20 times. In a later analysis, co-occurring TCRs were grouped with DBSCAN, and TCRdist sequence similarity was added when clustering was performed within HLA-allele-positive subsets. For co-occurrence clustering, repertoires with fewer than 30,000 or more than 120,000 public chains were excluded, along with roughly 5 repertoires with anomalous nucleotide sharing. The table was pulled from immuneACCESS by TCRdb, which kept in-frame rearrangements only. Such tables lose some clones; where checked, under half of the loss comes from unresolved V genes, and the rest has no known cause. The D gene and trimming were derived from the DNA, and the V and J assignments and clone size from that table. The sample table lists approximately 160,000 clones, around 68% of them with a count of one. The ten largest clones capture 2.5% to 3.5% of the sample.

The CDR3, cysteine through phenylalanine, is 13 amino acids long. Left in the record is the CDR3 DNA by itself, 39 bases read in frame from the first base. CDR1 and CDR2 were assigned from the germline V gene (reference sequence) as SGHNT and YYREEE. V gives up 2 bases and J gives up 1 base, and the segment between their germline ends measures 6 bases. What the research found in general, with its limitations: Three of the identified cytomegalovirus-associated TCR beta chains were confirmed in vitro to be specific for cytomegalovirus antigens. Correlated functional status among segregating V segments might reflect linkage disequilibrium, but an unknown experimental factor could not be ruled out. An earlier analysis of approximately 590 of the donors showed that most TCR beta V segments appeared in productive rearrangements either about 90% or about 30% of the time, which broadly matched IMGT annotations. Across donors, most TCR sequences were observed very rarely, whereas some public TCRs were present in many individuals. For the cohort, immune exposure information was limited to CMV serostatus. Some IMGT-functional V segments, including TRBV6-2 and TRBV6-3, could not be told apart with the 87-base-pair reads, so those segments were excluded. A later analysis found that TCR association rates varied across HLA loci, with DRB1 alleles showing the most associated TCRs and HLA-C alleles the fewest. The classifier was reported to diagnose cytomegalovirus status with high specificity and sensitivity in both the original and validation cohorts. Compared with the approximately 700-donor mean, donors in an Asian-associated ancestry cluster had fewer N-insertions in productive TCRs, according to a later genetic analysis. In a later analysis, HLA-associated TCR beta chains were found to be more clonally expanded and to have lower generation probabilities than equally common non-associated chains. HLA typing was unavailable for some donors at each locus, so association tests used only the typed subset. When HLA alleles, especially DR and DQ, strongly co-occurred, attributing TCR associations to individual alleles was difficult. A cluster of highly shared sequence variants was judged likely to represent a technical artifact of the sequencing pipeline. Fewer than 20 rarely observed V segments, including chromosome 9 orphons, were excluded from the earlier analysis of just under 600 of the donors because counts were too low. In this cohort, only TCR beta chains were sequenced, and detectable features were limited by the absence of alpha or paired-chain data. At a false discovery rate of 0.05, a later analysis linked 16,000 or so TCR beta sequences to specific HLA alleles. A further reported finding was that TCR beta sequences accurately predicted the HLA-A and HLA-B alleles for most subjects in the first cohort. The authors suggested that the approach could potentially be generalized to other disease states and immunological phenotypes. In the study, about 150 TCR beta chains were listed as associated with cytomegalovirus. V-gene and J-gene trimming of TCR beta chains was associated with a missense DCLRE1C variant in a later genetic analysis, and the association was replicated in an independent cohort. Several of the top co-occurrence clusters appeared to be linked to parvovirus B19, influenza, CMV and Epstein-Barr virus, according to a later analysis. The presence/absence analyses assumed that sequencing depth was roughly uniform across donors, and that assumption may not be true. Most CMV-associated TCR beta chains appeared to be HLA-restricted in a later analysis, and the HLA associations seemed to be driven largely by CMV exposure.

The receptor was isolated from a woman aged 40 to 49 in good health and CMV-seropositive. The rearranged segments are TRBV5-4 and TRBJ1-1, with TRBD1 perhaps the D gene, on 6 matching bases. Sequencing used PBMCs. The sequence in DNA is TGTGCCAGCAGCTTACAGGGGAACACTGAAGCTTTCTTT. The resulting protein is CASSLQGNTEAFF.